The 27 T cell receptor beta chains reported below all come from one sample, sequenced in a study of T-cell reconstitution after alpha-beta-depleted transplantation in children. As it was prepared, the TCRbeta library received unique molecular identifiers. TCRdb called the PCR reads again in MiXCR, with one record for every CDR3 protein. The sample lists around 960,000 distinct CDR3 sequences, 25% to 35% occurring once. The specimen was PBMCs, mostly from graft donor cells, collected 360 days after TCRalphabeta/CD19-depleted stem cell transplant. These receptors all stem from a boy in the first two years of life who had a stem cell transplant for SCID, so the T cells may come from the graft donor.

Only a few counts were recorded for this clonotype. The V gene is TRBV20-1, the J gene TRBJ2-7; D might be TRBD2 (5 bases). The germline gives CDR1 DFQATT, CDR2 SNEGSKA (reference sequence). V lost 0 bases, J lost 0 bases, and 12 bases lay in between. The CDR3 length is 15 residues. CDR3 sequence (DNA): TGCAGTGCTAGAGACCCAAGGGAGCACTCCTACGAGCAGTACTTC. Encoded protein: CSARDPREHSYEQYF.

In nucleotides, the CDR3 is TGTGCCAGCAGTCAAATTGGACCCTTGAACTATGGCTACACCTTC. Protein: CASSQIGPLNYGYTF. The chain employs TRBV6-1 and TRBJ1-2; no definite D call. The CDR3 has 15 residues. In germline, CDR1 is MNHNS, CDR2 SASEGT. V lost 5 bases and J 2 bases, leaving 15 bases between the germline ends.

This clonotype has a handful of counts. The chain employs TRBV5-1 and TRBJ2-5, with 9 bases lining up with TRBD1. Per the germline V gene, CDR1 is SGHRS and CDR2 is YFSETQ. J gave up 4 bases and V 0 bases, and 4 bases lay outside the gene matches. CDR3 length: 15 residues. The CDR3 region is CASSLEGTGRETQYF. CDR3 nucleotides: TGCGCCAGCAGCTTGGAAGGGACAGGGCGAGAGACCCAGTACTTC.

The chain links TRBV10-2 to TRBJ2-7, with D possibly called TRBD1 or TRBD2 (7 bases each). Germline CDR1 WSHSY, CDR2 SAAADI. V lost 2 bases to trimming and J lost 5 bases, with 16 bases between them. The CDR3 is made up of 15 amino acids. CDR3 sequence (DNA): TGCGCCAGCAGTGAGCGACAGGGTCGGGGGGACGAGCAGTACTTC. This sequence encodes CASSERQGRGDEQYF.

The chain uses TRBV4-1 and TRBJ2-2, with 11 nucleotides matching TRBD1. The CDR3 spans 14 residues. Germline-derived CDR1 and CDR2 are MGHRA and YSYEKL. Trimming took 9 bases from V and 5 from J; bases not matched to a gene: 5. CDR3 protein: CARRDRGRTGELFF. The CDR3 nucleotides are TGCGCCAGGCGGGACAGGGGGAGAACCGGGGAGCTGTTTTTT.

As regards this clonotype: At one of its ends the junction is not consistent with the germline gene, which may arise from a read error. This sequence joins TRBV5-6 and TRBJ2-1, with D maybe TRBD2 (6 bases). The CDR3 is 16 amino acids. CDR1 SGHDT and CDR2 YYEEEE come from the germline V gene. The CDR3 region has the DNA TGTGCCAACAGCAATCCCGGGACTCTTGGGGGGAATGAGCAGTTCTTC. Translated: CANSNPGTLGGNEQFF. The entire variable domain, with the rest obtained from reference TRBV5-6 and TRBJ2-1, is as follows: DAGVTQSPTHLIKTRGQQVTLRCSPKSGHDTVSWYQQALGQGPQFIFQYYEEEERQRGNFPDRFSGHQFPNYSSELNVNALLLGDSALYLCANSNPGTLGGNEQFFGPGTRLTVL.

The rearrangement uses TRBV7-9 and TRBJ2-1; no clear D gene. Trimming took off 2 bases at V and 6 bases at J, with 11 bases between the two ends. The CDR3 is 14 residues long. The V gene's germline CDR1 is SEHNR and CDR2 FQNEAQ (reference sequence). The CDR3 nucleotides are TGTGCCAGCAGCTTATTAGGGAAGATCAATGAGCAGTTCTTC. Translating gives CASSLLGKINEQFF.

This clonotype was found a few times. The gene calls are TRBV27 and TRBJ2-7; TRBD1 agrees at 8 bases. From germline, CDR1 is MNHEY and CDR2 SMNVEV (reference sequence). With V trimmed by 3 bases and J by 2 bases, 9 bases remained unmatched. This CDR3 comprises 16 residues. This CDR3 is CASSFSGQGPPYEQYF. In nucleotides, the CDR3 is TGTGCCAGCAGTTTTTCTGGACAGGGCCCTCCCTACGAGCAGTACTTC.

This clonotype was found a few times. The rearrangement uses TRBV18 and TRBJ2-5, with D hard to call. V was pared by 3 bases and J by 5 bases, with 16 bases between. Germline V gene lookup returns CDR1 KGHSH and CDR2 LQKENI. The CDR3 contains 15 residues. The CDR3 is CASSPLAPNRETQYF. DNA of the CDR3: TGTGCCAGCTCACCGTTGGCTCCTAATCGGGAGACCCAGTACTTC.

In this sample, this clonotype turned up a few times. This chain joins TRBV7-2 and TRBJ1-4, with a weak D call TRBD1 (6 bases). This CDR3 has 15 residues. V gave up 5 bases and J gave up 8 bases, with 18 bases separating them. Germline-derived CDR1 and CDR2 are SGHTA and FQGNSA. CDR3 sequence: CASSPAGAAGEKLFF. The CDR3 DNA sequence: TGTGCCAGCAGCCCGGCGGGGGCGGCTGGAGAAAAACTGTTTTTT.

This clonotype was observed a handful of times. This rearrangement joins TRBV3-1 to TRBJ2-3; the match to TRBD2 covers 14 bases. From germline, CDR1 is LGHDT and CDR2 YNNKEL (reference sequence). The CDR3 contains 18 residues. Germline trimming cut 4 bases from V and 1 base from J; bases unmatched to any gene: 7. The CDR3 is CASSRLAGGQKGTDTQYF. Written as DNA, the CDR3 is TGTGCCAGCAGCCGACTAGCGGGGGGGCAGAAGGGCACAGATACGCAGTATTTT.

The chain employs TRBV12-3 or TRBV12-4 and TRBJ2-2; D perhaps matches TRBD2 (5 bases). CDR3 length equals 14 residues. V was trimmed by 0 bases and J by 7 bases, leaving 9 bases between them. This CDR3 is CASSLAFGVGELFF. The DNA of the CDR3 is TGTGCCAGCAGTTTAGCGTTCGGGGTCGGGGAGCTGTTTTTT.

This clonotype was counted between two and nine times. The J gene is TRBJ1-2, the V gene TRBV6-1, with 11 bases identical to TRBD1. Trimming at V came to 8 bases and at J to 4 bases, leaving 15 bases not matched to a gene. This CDR3 has 17 residues. Germline CDR1 MNHNS, CDR2 SASEGT. The CDR3 coding sequence is TGTGCCAGCTTGAGGACAGGGGGCGTCTTGCCTCGCTATGGCTACACCTTC. This sequence encodes CASLRTGGVLPRYGYTF.

The V and J genes are TRBV21-1 and TRBJ2-7; the D call TRBD1 from the table was never checked on the DNA. TRBV21-1 is annotated as a pseudogene. This CDR3 region has 12 residues. The CDR3 sequence is CASRGTDYEQYF. The CDR3 DNA reads TGTGCCAGCAGGGGGACAGACTACGAGCAGTACTTC.

This clonotype was detected only a few times. The V call is TRBV18, the J call TRBJ2-4; possibly TRBD2 for D (5 bases). This CDR3 contains 15 residues. The germline V gene has CDR1 KGHSH and CDR2 LQKENI. Trimming removed 6 bases from V and 3 bases from J, with 15 bases in between. CDR3 nucleotides: TGTGCCAGCTCCTCAGGACTGGTGGTCAAAAACATTCAGTACTTC. Translating it yields CASSSGLVVKNIQYF.

This clonotype was picked up a small number of times. This sequence joins TRBV24-1 and TRBJ2-1; D ambiguous. The V end was cut by 2 bases, the J end by 7 bases, with 5 bases between. CDR3 length equals 12 residues. Germline values: CDR1 KGHDR, CDR2 SFDVKD. The CDR3 DNA is TGTGCCACCAGTGATTCTGAGAATGAGCAGTTCTTC. Translation gives CATSDSENEQFF.

The rearrangement joins TRBV12-3 or TRBV12-4 to TRBJ2-6; D possibly corresponds to TRBD2 (5 bases). This CDR3 is 17 amino acids long. V lost 3 bases, J lost 0 bases, and 12 bases lay in between. The CDR3 DNA reads TGTGCCAGCAGTTTGCCCGGGAAGGGCTCTGGGGCCAACGTCCTGACTTTC. This sequence encodes CASSLPGKGSGANVLTF.

This clonotype was seen a handful of times. V and J are TRBV7-2 and TRBJ1-1; D remains ambiguous. The CDR3 contains 13 residues. The germline V gene has CDR1 SGHTA and CDR2 FQGNSA. V lost 4 bases to trimming and J lost 11 bases, with 17 bases between them. The CDR3 sequence is CASSSPRSPVAFF. The CDR3 coding sequence is TGTGCCAGCAGCTCCCCCAGGAGCCCCGTCGCTTTCTTT.

The chain combines TRBV20-1 with TRBJ2-7, with 13 bases fitting TRBD2. This CDR3 has 16 amino acids. CDR1 DFQATT and CDR2 SNEGSKA come from the germline V gene (reference sequence). V was pared by 3 bases and J by 3 bases, with 8 bases of the junction left unmatched. This CDR3 is CSARTSGGPPYYEQYF. CDR3 coding DNA: TGCAGTGCTAGGACTAGCGGGGGGCCTCCCTACTACGAGCAGTACTTC.

The table lists this clonotype with a few counts. The chain joins TRBV27 to TRBJ1-1, with D possibly matching TRBD1 (6 bases). Germline CDR1 is MNHEY and CDR2 is SMNVEV (reference sequence). This CDR3 spans 13 amino acids. V was clipped by 4 bases and J by 8 bases, with 14 bases between them. The CDR3 bases are TGTGCCAGCAGTTCGCGGTGGGGGGCCGAAGCTTTCTTT. This encodes CASSSRWGAEAFF.

CDR3 loop: CASSQGAGQETQYF. For the CDR3, the DNA is TGTGCCAGCAGCCAAGGAGCGGGGCAGGAGACCCAGTACTTC. This chain links TRBV3-1 with TRBJ2-5, with 7 bases that match TRBD2. The CDR3 runs to 14 residues. Trimming took 1 base from V and 5 from J; bases not matched to a gene: 4. Germline assignment: CDR1 LGHDT and CDR2 YNNKEL (reference sequence).

This clonotype was observed a handful of times. This chain connects TRBV29-1 to TRBJ1-2; 7 nucleotides line up with TRBD1. V trimming: 6 bases; J trimming: 8 bases; junction bases outside the gene matches: 9. The germline V gene has CDR1 SQVTM and CDR2 ANQGSEA. There are 12 residues in the CDR3. DNA of the CDR3: TGCAGCGTAGCCCAGGGGGGGAAGGGCTACACCTTC. As protein: CSVAQGGKGYTF.

This clonotype was counted a few times. The gene calls are TRBV27 and TRBJ2-7; tentatively, D is TRBD1 (5 bases). The V end lost 6 bases, the J end lost 5 bases, and 14 bases lay between the germline ends. This CDR3 has 13 residues. The germline V gene encodes CDR1 MNHEY and CDR2 SMNVEV (reference sequence). This chain's CDR3 is CASSHFRADEQYF. The CDR3 DNA reads TGTGCCAGCAGCCATTTCAGGGCGGACGAGCAGTACTTC.

This clonotype was seen ten or more times. The genes are TRBV7-9 and TRBJ2-7, with no clear D. This CDR3 region has 12 residues. Germline V CDR1 and CDR2: SEHNR, FQNEAQ (reference sequence). V lost 0 bases to trimming and J lost 6 bases, with 6 bases between them. In nucleotides, the CDR3 is TGTGCCAGCAGCTTAGCGGTAGGCGAGCAGTACTTC. This translates into CASSLAVGEQYF.

V gene TRBV10-2 combines with J gene TRBJ2-1; D ambiguous. The CDR3 length is 14 residues. The V end was cut by 0 bases, the J end by 4 bases, with 7 bases between. Germline-derived CDR1 and CDR2 are WSHSY and SAAADI. The CDR3, as DNA: TGCGCCAGCAGTGAGTCAGACACGTACAATGAGCAGTTCTTC. It specifies CASSESDTYNEQFF.

The J gene is TRBJ2-1, the V gene TRBV20-1, with D perhaps TRBD1 or TRBD2 (5 bases each). V lost 4 bases and J 8 bases, leaving 12 bases between the germline ends. The CDR3 is 12 amino acids. Germline V gives CDR1 DFQATT, CDR2 SNEGSKA (reference sequence). The CDR3: CSATDSGDEQFF. In nucleotides, the CDR3 is TGCAGTGCTACCGACAGCGGAGATGAGCAGTTCTTC.

The table lists this clonotype with a few counts. The rearrangement joins TRBV28 to TRBJ2-2, with D perhaps TRBD1 (5 bases). The CDR3 is 13 residues long. V was shortened by 2 bases and J by 6 bases, with 7 bases between the two germline ends. CDR1 and CDR2 from the germline V gene are MDHEN and SYDVKM. In DNA, the CDR3 is TGTGCCAGCAGTTTACACAGGCCCGGGGAGCTGTTTTTT. The encoded protein is CASSLHRPGELFF.